The clone carrying this T cell receptor (beta chain) has only a few counts. What it binds is not known. This entry belongs to a study of blood T cells in healthy people across ages. Study-level findings and limits: The study lacked donor CMV status, which possibly confounded expanded clonotype changes.

Then a second PCR, running roughly 7 to 11 cycles, was carried out with a sample-barcoded 5' primer and a J-beta primer mix. A tag from a template-switch adaptor with 12 random nucleotides marked each cDNA molecule. TCRdb passed the 5' RACE reads through MiXCR, listing each CDR3 protein once. In the table there are roughly 900,000 distinct CDR3 sequences, about 28% of which are singletons. This CDR3 has 16 amino acids. The germline V and J ends were trimmed by 1 base and 2 bases, with 13 bases remaining between them. Germline CDR1 and CDR2: MGHRA and YSYEKL. The sequencing input was blood. The chain carries TRBV4-1 and TRBJ2-3; D tentatively reads TRBD1 or TRBD2 (5 bases each). This TCR came from a woman aged 80 or older in good health. Here the CDR3 reads CASSQGVLGTTDTQYF. The CDR3 DNA sequence: TGCGCCAGCAGCCAAGGGGTCCTGGGGACCACAGATACGCAGTATTTT.